The entry below describes one T cell receptor (beta chain). This clone has only a few counts. Its antigen is currently not known. Per-base quality was not reported, and no clone a single base away is much larger than it. The CDR3 regions of human TCRbeta chains were analyzed by immunosequencing. The authors' pipeline ran thus. TCRs in the repertoires were matched against a reference library of SARS-CoV-2-specific TCRs that had been generated with the MIRA antigen-specificity platform. Breadth meant the fraction of unique TCRs that were SARS-CoV-2-associated, whereas depth meant the fraction of total T cells that were SARS-CoV-2-associated. Using the MIRA data, each spike-specific TCR was mapped to the spike region that the TCR reacts to and placed in a CD4 or CD8 class. Log10-transformed breadth and depth values were compared by one-way ANOVA with Sidak's multiple comparisons tests. TCRdb's version of the immuneACCESS table is confined to in-frame rearrangements and falls short of the full clone set. An unresolved V gene accounts for under half of the shortfall where checked; the remainder is of unknown origin. V and J calls and clone size come straight from that table; D and trimming were deduced from the DNA. A total of about 120,000 clones appear in this sample, roughly nine tenths of them only once. Roughly 2.4% of the sample belongs to the ten largest clones.

Sample time point, as interpreted from the label and publication: baseline before first vaccination. Samples from vaccinated people were obtained from the UK trials COV001 and COV002, which included a single-blind randomized controlled phase 2/3 trial of AZD1222 (ChAdOx1 nCoV-19) in healthy adults. Trial participant PBMC samples were collected at day 0 and day 28 after the second dose for TCRbeta chain sequencing. This record belongs to a study of T cell responses to AZD1222 COVID-19 vaccine (dated by TCRdb to the early 2020s). For context, the study as a whole: Because spike-specific TCR depth and breadth did not differ between the two schedules, AZD1222 recipients who got a second dose at roughly 4 weeks were pooled with those who got a second dose at roughly 12 weeks. TCR sequencing was performed for 230 to 250 trial participants, of whom about 200 were given two doses of AZD1222 and roughly 25 were given two doses of MenACWY control vaccine. Enrollment into the trials was organized by age into subgroups of 18-55, 56-69 and 70-plus years, and those subgroups contained about 150, 27 and 61 TCR-sequenced participants, respectively. Findings and caveats that apply to the study as a whole: Because no day 14 peak-response samples were available, the repertoires could be characterized only after the peak T cell response. Conclusions about previously exposed vaccinees are limited because only five to seven AZD1222 recipients were SARS-CoV-2 seropositive at baseline. After two AZD1222 doses, both the breadth and the depth of spike-specific TCRs were significantly higher than at day 0 and than in MenACWY recipients. Participants were mostly white British and included more females than males, and it was suggested by the authors that clonal diversity may have been underestimated. Epitopes outside the regions mutated in the B.1.351 and B.1.1.7 variants were reportedly recognized by nearly half of the unique spike-specific TCRs. In the small 56-69-year group, the increase in depth fell short of significance, most likely because of low power. CD4 TCRs associated with the vaccine covered the entire spike protein, and the dominant responses were in regions 160-218 and 743-854.

V lost 3 bases and J lost 0 bases; the stretch between them is 15 bases long. Including the terminal cysteine and phenylalanine, the CDR3 comprises 16 residues. CDR3 DNA is the only sequence kept; it has 48 bases, read in frame from the first base. CDR1 and CDR2 are read off the germline V gene (reference sequence) as LNHNV and YYDKDF. The sequence joins TRBV15 to TRBJ2-7; the D region possibly corresponds to TRBD2 (6 bases align). The source of this sequence is an adult in good health. Sequencing was performed on peripheral blood, taken on day 0 of AZD1222 vaccination. The CDR3 in this case is CATSSLRRGLSYEQYF. The nucleotide sequence reads as follows: TGTGCCACCAGCAGTCTTCGGAGGGGTCTCTCCTACGAGCAGTACTTC.